This T cell receptor beta chain originates from a study of blood T cells in healthy people across ages. V lost 3 bases to trimming and J lost 5 bases; unmatched junction nucleotides: 5. Germline assignment: CDR1 SGHTA and CDR2 FQGNSA. This CDR3 is 14 amino acids long. A second about 7 to 12 cycle PCR used barcoded and J-beta primers. TCRdb passed the 5' RACE reads through MiXCR, listing each CDR3 protein once. The sample consists of 600,000 to 1,000,000 distinct CDR3 sequences, about three fifths of them appearing once. Specimen: blood. This TCR was sampled from a man in his thirties or forties in good health. The genes are TRBV7-2 and TRBJ2-5; 8 positions match TRBD2. The CDR3: CASSFRGGRETQYF. The DNA of the CDR3 is TGTGCCAGCAGCTTTCGCGGGGGGCGGGAGACCCAGTACTTC. The variable domain in full, completed from reference TRBV7-2 and TRBJ2-5, reads GAGVSQSPSNKVTEKGKDVELRCDPISGHTALYWYRQSLGQGLEFLIYFQGNSAPDKSGLPSDRFSAERTGGSVSTLTIQRTQQEDSAVYLCASSFRGGRETQYFGPGTRLLVL.